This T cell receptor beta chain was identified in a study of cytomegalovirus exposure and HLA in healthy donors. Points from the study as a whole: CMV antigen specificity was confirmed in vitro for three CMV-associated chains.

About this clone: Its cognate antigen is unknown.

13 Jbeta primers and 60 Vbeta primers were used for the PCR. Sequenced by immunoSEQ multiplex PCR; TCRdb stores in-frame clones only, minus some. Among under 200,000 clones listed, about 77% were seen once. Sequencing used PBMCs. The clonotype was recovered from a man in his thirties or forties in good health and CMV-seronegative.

In DNA, the CDR3 is TGTGCCAGCAGCGTAGAGGGACAGGGGTATGAGACCCAGTACTTC. Translated, it gives CASSVEGQGYETQYF. The V call is TRBV9, the J call TRBJ2-5; 10 positions match TRBD1. Looked up from germline, CDR1 is SGDLS and CDR2 is YYNGEE. V dropped 0 bases and J dropped 5; count of bases not matched to a gene: 4. The CDR3 spans 15 residues. The variable domain in full, with the rest retrieved from reference TRBV9 and TRBJ2-5, is DSGVTQTPKHLITATGQRVTLRCSPRSGDLSVYWYQQSLDQGLQFLIQYYNGEERAKGNILERFSAQQFPDLHSELNLSSLELGDSALYFCASSVEGQGYETQYFGPGTRLLVL.